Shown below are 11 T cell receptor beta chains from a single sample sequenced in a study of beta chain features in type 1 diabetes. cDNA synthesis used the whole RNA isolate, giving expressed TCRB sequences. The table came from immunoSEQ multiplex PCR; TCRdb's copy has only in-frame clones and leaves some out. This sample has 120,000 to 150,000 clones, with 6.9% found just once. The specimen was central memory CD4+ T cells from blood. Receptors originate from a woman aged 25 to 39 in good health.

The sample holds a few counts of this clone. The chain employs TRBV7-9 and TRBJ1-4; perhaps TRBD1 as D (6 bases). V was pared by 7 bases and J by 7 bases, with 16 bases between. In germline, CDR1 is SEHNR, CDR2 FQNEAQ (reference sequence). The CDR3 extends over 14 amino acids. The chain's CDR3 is CASTERGAAEKLFF. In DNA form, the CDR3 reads TGTGCCAGCACCGAACGGGGGGCTGCTGAAAAACTGTTTTTT.

The DNA of the CDR3 is TGTGCCAGCAGCTTAGGGCGGGGGTCCTACAATGAGCAGTTCTTC. This sequence encodes CASSLGRGSYNEQFF. The chain has TRBV7-3 and TRBJ2-1; 7 positions match TRBD2. CDR3 length equals 15 residues. V trimming: 2 bases; J trimming: 1 base; junction bases outside the gene matches: 2. The germline V gene encodes CDR1 SGHTA and CDR2 FQGTGA.

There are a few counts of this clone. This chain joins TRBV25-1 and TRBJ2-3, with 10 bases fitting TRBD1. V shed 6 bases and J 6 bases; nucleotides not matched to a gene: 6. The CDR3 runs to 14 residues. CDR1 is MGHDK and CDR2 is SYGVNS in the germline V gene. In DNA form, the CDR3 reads TGTGCCAGCAGCGTGACAGGGGGCCGTGATACGCAGTATTTT. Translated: CASSVTGGRDTQYF.

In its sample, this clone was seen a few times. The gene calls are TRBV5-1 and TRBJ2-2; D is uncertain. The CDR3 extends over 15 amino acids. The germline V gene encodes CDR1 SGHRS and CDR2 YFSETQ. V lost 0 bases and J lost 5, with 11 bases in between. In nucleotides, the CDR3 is TGCGCCAGCAGCTTGGCACCGGGTGAGACCGGGGAGCTGTTTTTT. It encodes CASSLAPGETGELFF.

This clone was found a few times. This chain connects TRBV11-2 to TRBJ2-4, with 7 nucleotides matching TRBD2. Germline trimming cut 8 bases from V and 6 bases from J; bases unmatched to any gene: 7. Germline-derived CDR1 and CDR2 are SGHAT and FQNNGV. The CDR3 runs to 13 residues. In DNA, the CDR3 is TGTGCCAGCGCCGCGGGGGAAGGAAACATTCAGTACTTC. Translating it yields CASAAGEGNIQYF.

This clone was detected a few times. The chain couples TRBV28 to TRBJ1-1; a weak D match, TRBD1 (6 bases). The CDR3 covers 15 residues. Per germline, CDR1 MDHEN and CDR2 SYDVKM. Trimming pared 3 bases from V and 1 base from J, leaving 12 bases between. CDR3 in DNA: TGTGCCAGCAGTTTCACAGGGCTGGGGAACACTGAAGCTTTCTTT. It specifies CASSFTGLGNTEAFF.

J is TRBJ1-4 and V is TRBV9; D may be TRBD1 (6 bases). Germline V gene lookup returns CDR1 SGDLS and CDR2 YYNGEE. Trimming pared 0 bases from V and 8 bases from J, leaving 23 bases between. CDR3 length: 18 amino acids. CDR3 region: CASSVATWEIRGHEKLFF. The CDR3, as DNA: TGTGCCAGCAGCGTAGCTACGTGGGAAATCAGGGGACACGAAAAACTGTTTTTT.

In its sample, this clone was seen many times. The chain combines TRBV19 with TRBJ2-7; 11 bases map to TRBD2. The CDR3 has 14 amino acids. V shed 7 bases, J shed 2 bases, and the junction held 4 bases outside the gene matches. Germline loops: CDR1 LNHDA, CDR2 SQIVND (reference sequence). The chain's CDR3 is CASTPTSGTYEQYF. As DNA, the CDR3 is TGTGCCAGTACCCCGACTAGCGGGACCTACGAGCAGTACTTC.

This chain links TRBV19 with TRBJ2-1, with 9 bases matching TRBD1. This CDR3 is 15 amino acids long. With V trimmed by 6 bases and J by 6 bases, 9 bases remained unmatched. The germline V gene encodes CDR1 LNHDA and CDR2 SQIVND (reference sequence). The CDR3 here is CASRPPSTGGNEQFF. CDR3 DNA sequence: TGTGCCAGTAGGCCTCCCTCGACAGGGGGCAATGAGCAGTTCTTC.

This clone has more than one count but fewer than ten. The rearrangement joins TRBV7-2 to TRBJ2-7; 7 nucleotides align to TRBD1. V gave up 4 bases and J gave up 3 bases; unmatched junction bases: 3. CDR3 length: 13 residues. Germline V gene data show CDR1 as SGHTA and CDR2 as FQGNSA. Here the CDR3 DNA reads TGTGCCAGCAGCTGGGGACAGTTCTACGAGCAGTACTTC. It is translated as CASSWGQFYEQYF. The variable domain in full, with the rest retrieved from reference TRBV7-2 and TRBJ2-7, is GAGVSQSPSNKVTEKGKDVELRCDPISGHTALYWYRQSLGQGLEFLIYFQGNSAPDKSGLPSDRFSAERTGGSVSTLTIQRTQQEDSAVYLCASSWGQFYEQYFGPGTRLTVT.

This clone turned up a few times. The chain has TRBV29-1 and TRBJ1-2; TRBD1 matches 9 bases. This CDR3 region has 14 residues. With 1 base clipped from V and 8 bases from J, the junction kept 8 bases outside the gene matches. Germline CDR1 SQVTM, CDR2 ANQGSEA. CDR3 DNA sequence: TGCAGCGTTGAAGGCTTACAGGGGGCGGGAGGCTACACCTTC. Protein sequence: CSVEGLQGAGGYTF.